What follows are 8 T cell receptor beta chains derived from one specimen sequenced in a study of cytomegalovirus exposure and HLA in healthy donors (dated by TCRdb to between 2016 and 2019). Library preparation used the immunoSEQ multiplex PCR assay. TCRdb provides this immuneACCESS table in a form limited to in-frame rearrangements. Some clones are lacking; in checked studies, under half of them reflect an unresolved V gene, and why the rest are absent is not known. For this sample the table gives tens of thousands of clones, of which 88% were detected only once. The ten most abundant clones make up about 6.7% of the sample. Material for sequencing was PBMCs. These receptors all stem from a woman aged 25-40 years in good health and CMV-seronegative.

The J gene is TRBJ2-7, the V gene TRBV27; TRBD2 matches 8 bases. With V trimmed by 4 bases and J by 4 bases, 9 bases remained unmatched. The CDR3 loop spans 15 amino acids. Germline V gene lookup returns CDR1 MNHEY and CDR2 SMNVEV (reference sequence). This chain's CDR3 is CASSSPGGGRYEQYF. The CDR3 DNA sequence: TGTGCCAGCAGTTCCCCCGGGGGGGGGAGATACGAGCAGTACTTC.

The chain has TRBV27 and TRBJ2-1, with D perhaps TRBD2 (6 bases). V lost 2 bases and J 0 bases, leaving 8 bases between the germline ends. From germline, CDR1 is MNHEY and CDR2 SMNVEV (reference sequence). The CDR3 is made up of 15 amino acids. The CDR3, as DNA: TGTGCCAGCAGTTTACGGGAGAGCTCCTACAATGAGCAGTTCTTC. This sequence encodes CASSLRESSYNEQFF.

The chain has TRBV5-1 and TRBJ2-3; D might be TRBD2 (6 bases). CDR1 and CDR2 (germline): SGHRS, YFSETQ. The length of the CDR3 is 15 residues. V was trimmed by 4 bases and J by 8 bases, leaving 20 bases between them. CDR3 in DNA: TGCGCCAGCAGCATTAAATCAGGGAGGCAAGGTACGCAGTATTTT. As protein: CASSIKSGRQGTQYF.

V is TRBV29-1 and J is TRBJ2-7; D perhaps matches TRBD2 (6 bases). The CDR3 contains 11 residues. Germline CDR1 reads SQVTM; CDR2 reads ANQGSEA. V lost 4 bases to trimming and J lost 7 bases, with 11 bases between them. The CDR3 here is CSVGDGGEQYF. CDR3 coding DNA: TGCAGCGTTGGGGACGGGGGAGAGCAGTACTTC.

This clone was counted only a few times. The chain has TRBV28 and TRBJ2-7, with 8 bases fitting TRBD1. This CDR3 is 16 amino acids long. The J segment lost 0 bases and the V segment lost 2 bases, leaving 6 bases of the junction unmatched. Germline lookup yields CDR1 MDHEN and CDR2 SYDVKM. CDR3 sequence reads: CASSLTDRVLSYEQYF. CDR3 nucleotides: TGTGCCAGCAGTTTAACGGACAGGGTTCTCTCCTACGAGCAGTACTTC.

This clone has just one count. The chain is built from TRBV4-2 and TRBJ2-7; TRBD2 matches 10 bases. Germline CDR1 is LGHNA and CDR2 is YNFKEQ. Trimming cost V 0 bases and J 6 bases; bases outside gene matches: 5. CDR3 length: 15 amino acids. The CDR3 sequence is CASSQEEAGGTEQYF. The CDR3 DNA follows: TGTGCCAGCAGCCAAGAGGAAGCGGGAGGGACCGAGCAGTACTTC.

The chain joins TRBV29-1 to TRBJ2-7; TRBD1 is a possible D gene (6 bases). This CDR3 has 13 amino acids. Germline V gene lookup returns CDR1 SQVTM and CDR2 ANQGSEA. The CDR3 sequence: CSGRTDYSYEQYF. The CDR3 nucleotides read TGCAGTGGTCGGACAGACTACTCCTACGAGCAGTACTTC.

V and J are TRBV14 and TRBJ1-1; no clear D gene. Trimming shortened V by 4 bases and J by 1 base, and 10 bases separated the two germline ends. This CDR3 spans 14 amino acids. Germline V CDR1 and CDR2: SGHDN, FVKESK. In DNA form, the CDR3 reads TGTGCCAGCAGCCGCCTAAGAGAGAACACTGAAGCTTTCTTT. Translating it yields CASSRLRENTEAFF.